This T cell receptor beta chain is from a study of T cells expressing NK-cell markers. Study-wide background: The study sequenced eight donors, seven HCMV-seropositive and one seronegative. The study, taken as a whole, reports: The same clonotypes also predominated in the CD3+CD56-NKG2C+ fraction of a few donors. About 1.0-8% of CD8+ T cells in about 6 donors belonged to dominant NKG2C+ clonotypes.

On this clonotype itself: What it binds is unknown.

TCRdb re-called the 5' RACE reads and catalogs CDR3 proteins one per entry, DNA excluded. The sample totals about 170,000 distinct CDR3 sequences. CDR1 MNHNS and CDR2 SASEGT come from the germline V gene. The CDR3 is 16 amino acids. The sequencing input was blood T cells: a sorted CD56 or NKG2C T cell subset, CD4+ or CD8+ T cells, or bulk PBMC T cells (not recorded which). The sequence came from a man aged 18-69 years in good health. The V and J genes are TRBV6-1 and TRBJ2-5; checking the TCRdb D call of TRBD2 is not possible without DNA. The CDR3 loop reads CASRVTSGGAQETQYF.